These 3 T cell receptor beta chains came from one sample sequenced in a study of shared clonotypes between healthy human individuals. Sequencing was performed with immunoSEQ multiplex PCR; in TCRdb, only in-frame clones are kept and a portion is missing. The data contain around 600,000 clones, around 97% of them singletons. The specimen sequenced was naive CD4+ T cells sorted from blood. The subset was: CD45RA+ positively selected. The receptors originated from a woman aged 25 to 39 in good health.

CDR3 amino acids: CASSKIPGETQYF. In DNA, the CDR3 is TGTGCCAGCAGCAAGATACCTGGTGAGACCCAGTACTTC. The chain employs TRBV14 and TRBJ2-5, with no clear D. CDR1 and CDR2 (germline): SGHDN, FVKESK. The CDR3 extends over 13 amino acids. V gave up 5 bases and J gave up 5 bases, with 12 bases separating them.

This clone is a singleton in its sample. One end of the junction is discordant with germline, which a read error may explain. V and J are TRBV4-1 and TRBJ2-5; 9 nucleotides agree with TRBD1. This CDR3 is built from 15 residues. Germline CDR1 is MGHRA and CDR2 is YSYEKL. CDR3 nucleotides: TGCGCCGGCAGCCAAGAGGACAGGGGAACGGAGACCCAGTACTTC. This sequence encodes CAGSQEDRGTETQYF.

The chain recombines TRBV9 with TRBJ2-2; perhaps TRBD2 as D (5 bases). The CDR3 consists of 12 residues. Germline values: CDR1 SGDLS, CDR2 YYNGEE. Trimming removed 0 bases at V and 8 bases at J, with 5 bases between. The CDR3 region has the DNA TGTGCCAGCAGCGTAGCGGGAGGGGAGCTGTTTTTT. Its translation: CASSVAGGELFF.